The 8 T cell receptor beta chains presented below share a single source sample, sequenced in a study of CD8+ T cells in alopecia areata. RNA, once extracted, was reverse transcribed into cDNA for use as the sequencing template. Profiled with immunoSEQ multiplex PCR; TCRdb holds only in-frame clones, not every one. The sample records some 130,000 clones, around 60% being singletons. The input for sequencing was CD4+ T cells sorted from blood, taken at week 0. The receptors originated from a human donor with alopecia areata.

This clone appeared a few times. The same CDR3 can be traced to other DNA sequences in this sample. The chain's CDR3 is CASSPITGDGYTF. Written as DNA, the CDR3 is TGTGCCAGCAGTCCTATAACAGGGGATGGCTACACCTTC. This chain uses TRBV2 with TRBJ1-2; 7 bases fit TRBD1. The CDR3 contains 13 residues. Germline loops: CDR1 SNHLY, CDR2 FYNNEI. V lost 5 bases, J lost 6 bases, and 6 bases stayed unmatched.

The V and J genes are TRBV30 and TRBJ2-5; a weak D match, TRBD2 (5 bases). The CDR3 length is 15 residues. Germline CDR1 reads GTSNPN; CDR2 reads SVGIG (reference sequence). V was cut by 0 bases and J by 7 bases, with 18 bases left in between. In DNA form, the CDR3 reads TGTGCCTGGAGTGTACACTCCGTGGGAGCAGCGACCCAGTACTTC. The encoded protein is CAWSVHSVGAATQYF.

This rearrangement joins TRBV2 to TRBJ1-6; D is undetermined. This CDR3 region has 12 residues. Germline-derived CDR1 and CDR2 are SNHLY and FYNNEI. V was shortened by 4 bases and J by 11 bases, with 9 bases between the two germline ends. The CDR3 loop reads CASSAWGTPLHF. In DNA form, the CDR3 reads TGTGCCAGCAGTGCTTGGGGTACACCCCTCCACTTT.

In its sample, this clone was seen a few times. V usage is TRBV7-2 and J usage is TRBJ1-5; no firm D call. The CDR3 contains 12 residues. In germline, CDR1 is SGHTA, CDR2 FQGNSA. Trimming pared 3 bases from V and 10 bases from J, leaving 10 bases between. The CDR3 DNA sequence: TGTGCCAGCAGCTTCAATTCGGGTCCCCAGCATTTT. It codes for CASSFNSGPQHF. Drawing the rest from reference TRBV7-2 and TRBJ1-5, the complete variable domain is GAGVSQSPSNKVTEKGKDVELRCDPISGHTALYWYRQSLGQGLEFLIYFQGNSAPDKSGLPSDRFSAERTGGSVSTLTIQRTQQEDSAVYLCASSFNSGPQHFGDGTRLSIL.

The chain carries TRBV7-9 and TRBJ2-4; D could derive from TRBD1 or TRBD2 (5 bases each). This CDR3 contains 14 residues. Per the germline V gene, CDR1 is SEHNR and CDR2 is FQNEAQ (reference sequence). The ends were cut back, 1 base at V and 6 bases at J, with 10 bases in the middle. The DNA of the CDR3 is TGTGCCAGCAGCTTAGTACGGGGCATAAACATTCAGTACTTC. Translated: CASSLVRGINIQYF. Looking up the rest from reference TRBV7-9 and TRBJ2-4 gives the full variable domain: DTGVSQNPRHKITKRGQNVTFRCDPISEHNRLYWYRQTLGQGPEFLTYFQNEAQLEKSRLLSDRFSAERPKGSFSTLEIQRTEQGDSAMYLCASSLVRGINIQYFGAGTRLSVL.

The J gene is TRBJ2-1, the V gene TRBV15; D is undetermined. V was trimmed by 1 base and J by 7 bases, leaving 5 bases between them. The CDR3 spans 12 residues. Per germline, CDR1 LNHNV and CDR2 YYDKDF (reference sequence). CDR3 residues: CATSRVRNEQFF. DNA for the CDR3: TGTGCCACCAGCAGAGTCAGAAATGAGCAGTTCTTC. Full variable domain (missing parts from reference TRBV15 and TRBJ2-1): DAMVIQNPRYQVTQFGKPVTLSCSQTLNHNVMYWYQQKSSQAPKLLFHYYDKDFNNEADTPDNFQSRRPNTSFCFLDIRSPGLGDTAMYLCATSRVRNEQFFGPGTRLTVL.

The chain employs TRBV7-2 and TRBJ2-1, with TRBD2 matching over 10 bases. Germline CDR1 is SGHTA and CDR2 is FQGNSA. With 5 bases clipped from V and 2 bases from J, the junction kept 15 bases outside the gene matches. This CDR3 is built from 19 residues. As DNA, the CDR3 is TGTGCCAGCAGCCCCAACCAGCCTAGCGGGAGTTTGGCCTACAATGAGCAGTTCTTC. Residues: CASSPNQPSGSLAYNEQFF.

The chain couples TRBV7-8 to TRBJ1-1; TRBD1 might be the D (5 bases). The CDR3 spans 16 residues. V lost 2 bases, J lost 4 bases, and 17 bases lay in between. The germline gives CDR1 SGHVS, CDR2 FQNEAQ. The CDR3 DNA is TGTGCCAGCAGCTTAATCTTTAGGGCGGGGGGCACTGAAGCTTTCTTT. Translated: CASSLIFRAGGTEAFF.